Below, 3 T cell receptor beta chains from the same sample are listed, as sequenced in a study of T cells after yellow fever vaccination. TCRdb used MiXCR to reprocess the 5' RACE reads, holding one entry per CDR3 protein. This table has approximately 330,000 distinct CDR3 sequences, over 3.5% appearing once. Sequenced material: PBMCs, taken 5 days after the yellow fever booster vaccination. The receptor source for this set is a man between 18 and 29 years old who received the YFV17D yellow fever vaccine.

This clonotype has a count of ten or more. V and J are TRBV4-1 and TRBJ2-1; 8 positions match TRBD2. The junction had 4 bases not matched to a gene; V was cut back by 0 bases and J by 0 bases. This CDR3 spans 17 amino acids. Germline CDR1 MGHRA, CDR2 YSYEKL. The CDR3, as DNA: TGCGCCAGCAGCCAAGACCCCGCGGGGGGCTCCTACAATGAGCAGTTCTTC. Translated, it gives CASSQDPAGGSYNEQFF.

This clonotype has ten or more counts. This chain connects TRBV11-2 to TRBJ2-1, with D possibly being TRBD2 (5 bases). Trimming left V 3 bases short and J 5 bases short, with 11 bases between. The CDR3 totals 14 residues. In germline, CDR1 is SGHAT, CDR2 FQNNGV. The CDR3 DNA reads as TGTGCCAGCAGCTTTAGACTAAAAAACAATGAGCAGTTCTTC. This encodes CASSFRLKNNEQFF.

This clonotype was detected a few times. The V call is TRBV4-3, the J call TRBJ2-4; D might be TRBD1 (6 bases). The germline V gene encodes CDR1 LGHNA and CDR2 YSLEER. Between the trimmed V and J ends, which lost 4 bases and 1 base, there was a span of 14 bases. The CDR3 is 16 amino acids. Written as DNA, the CDR3 is TGCGCCAGCAGCCGGGGACATCGGCGGGCCAAAAACATTCAGTACTTC. Translation gives CASSRGHRRAKNIQYF.